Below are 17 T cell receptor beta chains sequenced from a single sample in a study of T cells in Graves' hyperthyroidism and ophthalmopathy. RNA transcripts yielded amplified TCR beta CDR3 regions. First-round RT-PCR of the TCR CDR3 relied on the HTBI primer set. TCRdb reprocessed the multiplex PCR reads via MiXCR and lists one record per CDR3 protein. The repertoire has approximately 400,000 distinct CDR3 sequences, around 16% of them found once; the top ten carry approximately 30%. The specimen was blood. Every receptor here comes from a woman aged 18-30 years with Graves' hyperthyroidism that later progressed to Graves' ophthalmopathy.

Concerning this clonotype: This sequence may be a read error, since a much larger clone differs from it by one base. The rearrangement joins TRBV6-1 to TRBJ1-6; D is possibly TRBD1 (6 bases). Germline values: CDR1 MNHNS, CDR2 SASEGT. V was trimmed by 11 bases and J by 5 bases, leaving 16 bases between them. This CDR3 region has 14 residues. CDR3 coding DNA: TGTGCCGGCCGAGGACAGCTTCATAATTCACCCCTCCACTTT. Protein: CAGRGQLHNSPLHF.

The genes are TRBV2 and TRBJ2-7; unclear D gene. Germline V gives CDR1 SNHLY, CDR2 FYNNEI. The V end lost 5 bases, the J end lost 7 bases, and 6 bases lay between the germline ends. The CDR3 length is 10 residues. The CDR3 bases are TGTGCCAGCAGTTCCTGGGAGCAGTACTTC. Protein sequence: CASSSWEQYF.

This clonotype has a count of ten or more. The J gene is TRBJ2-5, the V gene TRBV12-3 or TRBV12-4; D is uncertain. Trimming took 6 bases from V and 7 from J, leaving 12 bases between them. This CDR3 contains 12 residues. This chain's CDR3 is CASRDLGSTQYF. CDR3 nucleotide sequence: TGTGCCAGCAGAGACCTTGGGTCGACCCAGTACTTC.

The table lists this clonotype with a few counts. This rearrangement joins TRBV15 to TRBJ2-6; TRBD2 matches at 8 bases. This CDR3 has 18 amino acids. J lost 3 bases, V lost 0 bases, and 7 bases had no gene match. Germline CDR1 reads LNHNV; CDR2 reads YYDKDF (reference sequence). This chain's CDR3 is CATSRDRSGSFGANVLTF. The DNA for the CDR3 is TGTGCCACCAGCAGAGATCGAAGCGGGAGCTTTGGGGCCAACGTCCTGACTTTC.

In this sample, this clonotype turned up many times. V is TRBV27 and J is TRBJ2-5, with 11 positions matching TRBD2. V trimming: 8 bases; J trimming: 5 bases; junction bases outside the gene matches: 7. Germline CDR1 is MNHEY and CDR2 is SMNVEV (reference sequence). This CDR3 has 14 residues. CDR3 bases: TGTGCCAGCGGACGGACTAGCGGGCTTGAGACCCAGTACTTC. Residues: CASGRTSGLETQYF.

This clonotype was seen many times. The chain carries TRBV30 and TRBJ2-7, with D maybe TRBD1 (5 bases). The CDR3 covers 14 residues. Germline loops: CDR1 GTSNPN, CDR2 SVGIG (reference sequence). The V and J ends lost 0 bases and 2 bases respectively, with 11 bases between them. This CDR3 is CAWSVRQGTYEQYF. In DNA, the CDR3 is TGTGCCTGGAGTGTACGGCAGGGCACCTACGAGCAGTACTTC.

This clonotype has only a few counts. This CDR3 is CASSYGEPGPGVDGYTF. The CDR3 bases are TGTGCCAGCAGTTACGGCGAGCCTGGACCTGGAGTGGATGGCTACACCTTC. The chain combines TRBV6-2 or TRBV6-3 with TRBJ1-2, with D unresolved. This CDR3 is 17 amino acids long. The V end was cut by 2 bases, the J end by 6 bases, with 22 bases between. Germline CDR1 is MNHEY and CDR2 is SVGEGT.

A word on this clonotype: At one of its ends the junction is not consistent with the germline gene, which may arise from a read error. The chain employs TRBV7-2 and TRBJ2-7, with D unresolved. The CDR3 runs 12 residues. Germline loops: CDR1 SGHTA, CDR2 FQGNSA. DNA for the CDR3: TGTGCCGGCAGCTTCAGCTCCTACGAGCAGTACTTC. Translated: CAGSFSSYEQYF.

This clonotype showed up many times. The CDR3 protein is CSVAGPGELFF. The CDR3 DNA is TGCAGCGTTGCAGGGCCCGGGGAGCTGTTTTTT. The genes are TRBV29-1 and TRBJ2-2; a possible D gene is TRBD1 (5 bases). V was shortened by 4 bases and J by 6 bases, with 6 bases between the two germline ends. The germline gives CDR1 SQVTM, CDR2 ANQGSEA. The CDR3 is made up of 11 amino acids.

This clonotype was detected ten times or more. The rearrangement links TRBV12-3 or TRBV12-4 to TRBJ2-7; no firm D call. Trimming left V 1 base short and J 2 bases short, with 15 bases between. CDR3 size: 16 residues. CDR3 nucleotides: TGTGCCAGCAGTTTAGAACCCTCGGACCCCCCCTACGAGCAGTACTTC. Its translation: CASSLEPSDPPYEQYF.

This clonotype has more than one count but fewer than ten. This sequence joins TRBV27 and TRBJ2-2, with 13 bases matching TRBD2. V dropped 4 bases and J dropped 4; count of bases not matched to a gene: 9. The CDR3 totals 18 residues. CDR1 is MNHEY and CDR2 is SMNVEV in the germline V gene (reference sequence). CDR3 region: CASSSGLAGVRGTGELFF. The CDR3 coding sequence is TGTGCCAGCAGTTCAGGACTAGCGGGAGTTCGCGGCACCGGGGAGCTGTTTTTT.

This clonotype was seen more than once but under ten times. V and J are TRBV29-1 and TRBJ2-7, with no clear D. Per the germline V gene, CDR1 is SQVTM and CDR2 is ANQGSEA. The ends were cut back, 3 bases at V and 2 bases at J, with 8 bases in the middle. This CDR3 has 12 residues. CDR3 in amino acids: CSVEYTPYEQYF. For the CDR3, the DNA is TGCAGCGTTGAGTACACGCCCTACGAGCAGTACTTC.

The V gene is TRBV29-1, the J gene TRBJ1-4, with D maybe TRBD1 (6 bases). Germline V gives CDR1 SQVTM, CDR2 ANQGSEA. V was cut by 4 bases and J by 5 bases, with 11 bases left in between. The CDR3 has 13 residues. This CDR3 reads CSVGTGTNEKLFF. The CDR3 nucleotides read TGCAGCGTTGGAACAGGGACGAATGAAAAACTGTTTTTT. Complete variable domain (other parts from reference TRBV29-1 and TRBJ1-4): SAVISQKPSRDICQRGTSLTIQCQVDSQVTMMFWYRQQPGQSLTLIATANQGSEATYESGFVIDKFPISRPNLTFSTLTVSNMSPEDSSIYLCSVGTGTNEKLFFGSGTQLSVL.

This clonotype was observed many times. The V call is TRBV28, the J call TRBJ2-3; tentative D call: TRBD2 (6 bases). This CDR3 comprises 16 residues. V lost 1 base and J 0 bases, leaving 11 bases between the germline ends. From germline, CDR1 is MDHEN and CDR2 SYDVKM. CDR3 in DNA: TGTGCCAGCAGTTTATTGGGGGGTAGTAGCACAGATACGCAGTATTTT. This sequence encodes CASSLLGGSSTDTQYF.

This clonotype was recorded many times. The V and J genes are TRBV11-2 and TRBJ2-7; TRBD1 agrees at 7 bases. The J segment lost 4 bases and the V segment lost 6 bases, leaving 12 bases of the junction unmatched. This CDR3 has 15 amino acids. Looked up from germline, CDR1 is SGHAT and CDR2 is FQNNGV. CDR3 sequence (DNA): TGTGCCAGCAGGTCCTACAGGGGCAGGGGATACGAGCAGTACTTC. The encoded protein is CASRSYRGRGYEQYF.

CDR3 nucleotide sequence: TGTGCCAGCAGTAAACAGGGGGCTAACACAGATACGCAGTATTTT. The encoded protein is CASSKQGANTDTQYF. The rearrangement uses TRBV2 and TRBJ2-3, with 9 bases identical to TRBD1. Germline lookup yields CDR1 SNHLY and CDR2 FYNNEI. The CDR3 extends over 15 amino acids. V trimming: 5 bases; J trimming: 2 bases; junction bases outside the gene matches: 5.

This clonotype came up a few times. The CDR3 spells CASTKNAGGAYGYTF. In DNA, the CDR3 is TGTGCCAGCACCAAGAATGCGGGGGGAGCCTATGGCTACACCTTC. The chain employs TRBV6-1 and TRBJ1-2; possibly TRBD1 for D (5 bases). Between the trimmed V and J ends, which lost 7 bases and 4 bases, there was a span of 19 bases. The CDR3 contains 15 residues. Germline V gives CDR1 MNHNS, CDR2 SASEGT.